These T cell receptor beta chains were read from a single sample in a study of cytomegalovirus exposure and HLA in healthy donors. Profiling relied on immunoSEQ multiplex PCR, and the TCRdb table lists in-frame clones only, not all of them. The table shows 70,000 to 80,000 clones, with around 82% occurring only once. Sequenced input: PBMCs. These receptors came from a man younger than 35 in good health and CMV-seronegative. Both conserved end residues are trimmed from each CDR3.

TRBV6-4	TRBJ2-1	ASSDLAGGYNEQF
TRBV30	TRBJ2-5	AWSVQVSETQY
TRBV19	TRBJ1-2	ASSEGFNGYT
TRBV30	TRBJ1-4	AWSATTRGGKLF
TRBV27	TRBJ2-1	ASPQKYGTSGGKSSYNEQF
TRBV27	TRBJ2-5	ASRFLGGQETQY
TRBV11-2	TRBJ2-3	ASSSTRSGLTQY
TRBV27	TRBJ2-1	ASLDRTSGTNEQF
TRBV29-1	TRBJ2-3	SVPPGQGATDTQY
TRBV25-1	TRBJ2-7	ASSESTGGLGYEQY
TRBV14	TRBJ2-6	ASSQDFRTGGGGANVLT
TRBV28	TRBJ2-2	ASSLPPILLTGELF
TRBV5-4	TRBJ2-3	ASSWKDRAEDTQY
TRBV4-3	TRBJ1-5	ASSQDLGGNQPQH
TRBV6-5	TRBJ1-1	ASSYSRVVTEAF
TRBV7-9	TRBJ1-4	ASSPRGKQGNEKLF
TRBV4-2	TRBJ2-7	ASSQEVGGAYEQY
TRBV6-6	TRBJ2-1	ASLGLGWVEQF
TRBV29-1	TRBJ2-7	SVDAGEQY
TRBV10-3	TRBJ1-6	AISVGTGGMNSPLH
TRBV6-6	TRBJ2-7	ASSYYQGVSYEQY
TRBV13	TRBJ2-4	ASRRAGSLAKNIQY